This record concerns one T cell receptor beta chain sequence. This sample was included in a study of T cells in tumors after PD-1 blockade. Time point reported: second of two post-therapy site-matched biopsies about 2 months apart. Generated by immunoSEQ multiplex PCR, the TCRdb table keeps only in-frame clones and is missing some. The table has almost 8,500 clones, roughly 57% seen once. CDR3 length equals 16 residues. Germline loops: CDR1 SGHDT, CDR2 YYEEEE. Trimming removed 6 bases from V and 5 bases from J, with 24 bases in between. The sample consisted of tumor tissue, taken after anti-PD-1 treatment. The receptor comes from a human donor with basal cell carcinoma. The chain has TRBV5-6 and TRBJ2-7; D remains unclear. In DNA, the CDR3 is TGTGCCAGCAACCCCCCCGGGTCACTTTTCGAGGACGAGCAGTACTTC. Its translation is CASNPPGSLFEDEQYF.